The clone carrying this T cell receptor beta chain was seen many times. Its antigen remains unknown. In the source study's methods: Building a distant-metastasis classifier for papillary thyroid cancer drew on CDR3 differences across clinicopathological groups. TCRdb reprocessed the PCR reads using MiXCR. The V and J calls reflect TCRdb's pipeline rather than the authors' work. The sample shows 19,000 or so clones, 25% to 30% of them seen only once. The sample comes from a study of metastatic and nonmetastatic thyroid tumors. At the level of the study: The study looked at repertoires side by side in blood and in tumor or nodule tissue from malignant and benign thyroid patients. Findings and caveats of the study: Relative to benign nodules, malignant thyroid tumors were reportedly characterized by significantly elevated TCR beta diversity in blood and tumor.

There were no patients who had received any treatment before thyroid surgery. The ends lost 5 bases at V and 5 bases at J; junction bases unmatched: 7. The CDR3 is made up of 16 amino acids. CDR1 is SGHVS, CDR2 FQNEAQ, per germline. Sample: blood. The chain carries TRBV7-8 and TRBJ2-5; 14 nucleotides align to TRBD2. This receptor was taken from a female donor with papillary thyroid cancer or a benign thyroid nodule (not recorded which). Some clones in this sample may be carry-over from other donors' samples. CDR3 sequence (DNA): TGTGCCAGCAGCGTGGCCGGGACTAGCGGGAGCGAGACCCAGTACTTC. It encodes CASSVAGTSGSETQYF.